The T cell receptor beta chain described here comes from a study of cytomegalovirus exposure and HLA in healthy donors. With regard to this clone: Its antigen is as yet unknown.

Findings of the study overall: Cytomegalovirus-associated status was assigned to approximately 160 TCR beta chains. For most TCR sequences rarity was the rule, although some public TCRs occurred in many donors. Among the sequence variants, a highly shared cluster was likely an artifact of sequencing.

There were likely unrecorded immune exposures, though donors were nominally healthy when sampled. The primer mix had 60 Vbeta and 13 Jbeta primers. Produced via immunoSEQ multiplex PCR; TCRdb's table is partial and in-frame only. The repertoire includes under 300,000 clones, roughly 86% of them detected once, and roughly 2% sits in the top ten. Germline-derived CDR1 and CDR2 are SGHNT and YENEEA. The CDR3 has 15 amino acids. Trimming took 5 bases from V and 5 from J; bases not matched to a gene: 5. The sequenced sample was PBMCs. The rearrangement uses TRBV11-3 and TRBJ2-1; 11 bases are a match to TRBD2. The origin of this receptor is a woman aged 40 to 49 in good health and CMV-seropositive. CDR3 loop: CASSRGTSGHNEQFF. CDR3 DNA: TGTGCCAGCAGCCGGGGGACTAGCGGTCACAATGAGCAGTTCTTC.